This is a list of T cell receptor beta chains from one sample in a study of identical twins. TCRdb processed the 5' RACE reads anew with MiXCR; each CDR3 protein has one entry. The sample lists 600,000 to 700,000 distinct CDR3 sequences, 21% occurring once. These data were also reused for a study on T cells expressing NK-cell markers.

Sequenced input: PBMCs. These receptors originate from a woman aged 18-30 years in good health. CDR3s include the opening cysteine and the closing phenylalanine or tryptophan. The order of the fields is J gene, clone size, V gene, D gene, CDR3 DNA, CDR3 protein. The D gene is left open where the match is weak. The size of a clone is reported for some rows only, either as once, few or many, or as a class for expanded clones.

>TRBJ2-7|few|TRBV12-3/TRBV12-4|-
TGTGCCAGCAGCCCTGCCGGGGTCCCCTACGAGCAGTACTTC
CASSPAGVPYEQYF
>TRBJ1-5|-|TRBV12-3/TRBV12-4|-
TGTGCCAGCAGTTTAGGATCCGGCTACAATCAGCCCCAGCATTTT
CASSLGSGYNQPQHF
>TRBJ2-5|few|TRBV7-9|TRBD1
TGTGCCAGCAGCTCGTCACAAAACAGGGGAAGGGAGACCCAGTACTTC
CASSSSQNRGRETQYF
>TRBJ2-3|few|TRBV5-1|TRBD2
TGCGCCAGCAGCAAGGGACTAGCGGGAGGGGATACGCAGTATTTT
CASSKGLAGGDTQYF
>TRBJ2-7|-|TRBV2|-
TGTGCCAGCAGTGAAGCGACGAGGACGGAGCAGTACTTC
CASSEATRTEQYF
>TRBJ2-1|-|TRBV19|-
TGTGCCAGTAGTATATCGGGGCCCTATGAGCAGTTCTTC
CASSISGPYEQFF
>TRBJ2-1|-|TRBV5-1|-
TGCGCCAGCAGCTTGGCCGGTCGGGGCAGGGGCGATGAGCAGTTCTTC
CASSLAGRGRGDEQFF
>TRBJ2-1|-|TRBV20-1|-
TGCAGTGCTAGTGGCCGGGAGGAGCAGTTCTTC
CSASGREEQFF
>TRBJ2-6|many|TRBV5-1|-
TGCGCCAGCAGCCGAGGGCTCTCTGGGGCCAACGTCCTGACTTTC
CASSRGLSGANVLTF
>TRBJ1-1|few|TRBV6-2/TRBV6-3|-
TGTACCAGCAGTACGGCTTTCTTT
CTSSTAFF
>TRBJ2-3|-|TRBV15|TRBD2
TGTGCCACCAGCAGAGGAGAGAGCGGGAGTTGGGCCTATACGCAGTATTTT
CATSRGESGSWAYTQYF
>TRBJ2-3|many|TRBV7-3|TRBD1
TGTGCCAGCAGTACCGGACAGGGTACAGATACGCAGTATTTT
CASSTGQGTDTQYF
>TRBJ2-1|few|TRBV7-8|TRBD2
TGTGCCAGCAGCTTACTCCCTAGCGGGAGGGCCGGACGCAATGAGCAGTTCTTC
CASSLLPSGRAGRNEQFF
>TRBJ2-5|few|TRBV12-3/TRBV12-4|TRBD2
TGTGCCAGCAGTCGTCGTCGGGACATAGCGGGGGAAGAGACCCAGTACTTC
CASSRRRDIAGEETQYF
>TRBJ2-5|few|TRBV10-3|-
TGTGCCATCAGTGAGCAGATAGGGGCTCAAGAGACCCAGTACTTC
CAISEQIGAQETQYF
>TRBJ2-7|few|TRBV7-9|TRBD1
TGTGCCAGCAGCACGCCAAGTCGGCCCGGACAGGGTTTCTTC
CASSTPSRPGQGFF
>TRBJ1-1|-|TRBV5-1|-
TGCGCCAGCAGCTTCGAGACAGGCGAAGCTTTCTTT
CASSFETGEAFF
>TRBJ2-1|few|TRBV27|-
TGTGCCAGCAGTTTAGTAGCGGACTACGGCAATGAGCAGTTCTTC
CASSLVADYGNEQFF
>TRBJ2-3|few|TRBV20-1|-
TGCGGGACCAAGCGTTCCACAGATACGCAGTATTTT
CGTKRSTDTQYF
>TRBJ2-1|-|TRBV7-2|-
TGTGCCAGCAGCCCCCTTAAGGGCGGAAATGAGCAGTTCTTC
CASSPLKGGNEQFF
>TRBJ2-7|-|TRBV27|-
TGTGCCAGCAGTTCGGGACAAGGGGTACACGAGCAGTACTTC
CASSSGQGVHEQYF
>TRBJ1-5|many|TRBV12-3/TRBV12-4|-
TGTGCCAGCAGTCTCGGGACAAATCAGCCCCAGCATTTT
CASSLGTNQPQHF
>TRBJ2-1|many|TRBV13|TRBD1
TGTGCCACCCGGGACAGGGGGTACAATGAGCAGTTCTTC
CATRDRGYNEQFF
>TRBJ1-2|-|TRBV5-1|TRBD1
TGCGCCAGCAGCTTGGCCCTAACAGGGGACTATGGCTACACCTTC
CASSLALTGDYGYTF
>TRBJ2-2|many|TRBV11-2|-
TGTGCCAGCAGCTTAGATCGCCCGGAGCTGTTTTTT
CASSLDRPELFF
>TRBJ2-7|-|TRBV29-1|TRBD1
TGCAGCGTTGGAAGACAGGGGGCCTACGAGCAGTACTTC
CSVGRQGAYEQYF
>TRBJ2-1|many|TRBV5-6|-
TGTGCCAGCAGCTTGTTTCGGGATTACTACAATGAGCAGTTCTTC
CASSLFRDYYNEQFF
>TRBJ2-2|few|TRBV11-2|-
TGTGCCAGCAGCGCCGACGGACAGATTAACACCGGGGAGCTGTTTTTT
CASSADGQINTGELFF
>TRBJ2-1|-|TRBV20-1|-
TGCAGTGGGTTGAGTGGGGGTGAGCAGTTCTTC
CSGLSGGEQFF
>TRBJ2-2|few|TRBV25-1|-
TGTGCCAGCAGTTCCCCCGAGGGGGCCGGGGAGCTGTTTTTT
CASSSPEGAGELFF
>TRBJ2-4|-|TRBV10-3|TRBD1
TGTGCCATCAGCCGGGACAGGTCTCACATTCAGTACTTC
CAISRDRSHIQYF
>TRBJ2-6|few|TRBV4-3|TRBD2
TGCGCCAGCAGCCCGGCGGGGGGGTCCTCTGGGGCCAACGTCCTGACTTTC
CASSPAGGSSGANVLTF
>TRBJ2-1|-|TRBV7-2|-
TGTGCCAGCAGCTCGGGTAACTACAATGAGCAGTTCTTC
CASSSGNYNEQFF
>TRBJ1-2|few|TRBV11-2|TRBD1
TGTGCCAGCAGCTCGGACAGGGCGGTTGGCTACACCTTC
CASSSDRAVGYTF
>TRBJ1-5|few|TRBV20-1|-
TGCAGTGCAAGGGGCGACGGAGGCCAGCCCCAGCATTTT
CSARGDGGQPQHF
>TRBJ1-2|few|TRBV15|-
TGTGCCACCAGCAACTGGGGGGAAGGCTACACCTTC
CATSNWGEGYTF
>TRBJ2-5|many|TRBV11-2|TRBD1
TGTGCCAGCAGCTTAGATCGACAGGGATGGGAAGAGACCCAGTACTTC
CASSLDRQGWEETQYF
>TRBJ2-1|-|TRBV4-3|-
TGCGCCAGCAGCCAAGACGCTACAGGGAGGGTCGATGAGCAGTTCTTC
CASSQDATGRVDEQFF
>TRBJ2-1|-|TRBV12-3/TRBV12-4|TRBD1
TGTGCCAGCAGGAAGGGACAGGGGGCACATGAGCAGTTCTTC
CASRKGQGAHEQFF
>TRBJ2-5|few|TRBV4-2|TRBD2
TGTGCCAGCAGCCAAGACCAGCGGGGGGGCAACATGGAGACCCAGTACTTC
CASSQDQRGGNMETQYF
>TRBJ1-5|few|TRBV10-3|-
TGTGCCATCAGTGACGGAGGGGGCAATCAGCCCCAGCATTTT
CAISDGGGNQPQHF